This T cell receptor beta chain derives from a study of vaccination and CD4 T cells after COVID-19. Broader study findings: In convalescent patients, a median around 85% of reactive clones appeared only post-vaccination.

As concerns this clonotype: What it binds is not known.

Once obtained from cultured CD4+ T cells, the DNA was sequenced using the Oncomine TCR Beta short-read assay. The source of extracted genomic DNA was cultured CD4+ T cells. TCRdb itself ran the PCR reads through MiXCR, one entry per CDR3 protein. Of about 18,000 distinct CDR3 sequences listed, over 40% are singletons. With 10 bases removed from V and 6 bases from J, the gap between germline ends came to 16 bases. This CDR3 has 12 amino acids. Germline values: CDR1 MNHNS, CDR2 SASEGT. Time point specified: late sampling 161 to 241 days after vaccination in a few convalescent patients. The treatment: approximately 9-day PBMC culture with coronavirus spike peptide pools or control peptides (ViraFEST assay).

This TCR was recovered from a human donor who had recovered from COVID-19. This rearrangement joins TRBV6-1 to TRBJ2-7; possible D gene TRBD1, 5 bases. The specimen comprised CD4+ T cells from blood, cultured in vitro, sampled about 7 months after SARS-CoV-2 vaccination. For the CDR3, the DNA is TGTGCCATCTCAACCCTTAGGGGCGAGCAGTACTTC. Encoded protein: CAISTLRGEQYF.